The next 24 T cell receptor beta chains were all read from a single sample in a study of cytomegalovirus exposure and HLA in healthy donors. The PCR employed 60 Vbeta primers together with 13 Jbeta primers. Assay used: immunoSEQ multiplex PCR; TCRdb lists only in-frame clones, some missing. This table has some 51,000 clones, about three quarters appearing once. The sequenced sample consisted of PBMCs. The receptor set was obtained from a female donor in good health and CMV-seronegative.

The chain has TRBV30 and TRBJ2-2; 7 bases align to TRBD1. Trimming at V came to 3 bases and at J to 0 bases, leaving 13 bases not matched to a gene. CDR1 and CDR2 (germline): GTSNPN, SVGIG (reference sequence). This CDR3 comprises 18 residues. CDR3 sequence reads: CAWRGWTGLFANTGELFF. The CDR3 region has the DNA TGTGCCTGGAGGGGGTGGACAGGTTTGTTCGCGAACACCGGGGAGCTGTTTTTT.

V is TRBV6-1 and J is TRBJ2-5; 7 positions agree with TRBD1. The J call may be incorrect, as the DNA end agrees better with TRBJ2-7. Germline assignment: CDR1 MNHNS and CDR2 SASEGT. CDR3 length equals 15 residues. CDR3 protein: CASSFSGTAPYEQYF. CDR3 sequence (DNA): TGTGCCAGCAGTTTTTCCGGGACAGCTCCCTACGAGCAGTACTTC.

The V call is TRBV7-8, the J call TRBJ2-2; 7 positions match TRBD2. Germline V gene lookup returns CDR1 SGHVS and CDR2 FQNEAQ. Trimming at V came to 0 bases and at J to 5 bases, leaving 3 bases not matched to a gene. The CDR3 totals 15 residues. This CDR3 is CASSLALGGTGELFF. Written as DNA, the CDR3 is TGTGCCAGCAGCTTAGCTCTGGGGGGGACCGGGGAGCTGTTTTTT.

The chain recombines TRBV30 with TRBJ2-2; 11 bases are shared with TRBD2. CDR3 size: 16 residues. With V trimmed by 5 bases and J by 5 bases, 10 bases remained unmatched. In germline, CDR1 is GTSNPN, CDR2 SVGIG (reference sequence). CDR3 bases: TGTGCCTGGTCCCTTATAGCGGGAGGGTCGACCGGGGAGCTGTTTTTT. Translating gives CAWSLIAGGSTGELFF.

This clone was seen only a few times. The chain has TRBV19 and TRBJ2-1, with TRBD1 matching 8 bases. In germline, CDR1 is LNHDA, CDR2 SQIVND (reference sequence). The CDR3 covers 15 residues. Trimming cost V 8 bases and J 7 bases; bases outside gene matches: 13. CDR3 bases: TGTGCCAGTGGGGCAACGGCAGGGGGCCTGAATGAGCAGTTCTTC. This codes for CASGATAGGLNEQFF.

The V gene is TRBV27, the J gene TRBJ1-2; 7 nucleotides match TRBD1. Per the germline V gene, CDR1 is MNHEY and CDR2 is SMNVEV (reference sequence). The CDR3 runs 15 residues. V shed 6 bases and J 7 bases; nucleotides not matched to a gene: 14. The CDR3 DNA sequence: TGTGCCAGCAGGATGCCTAGGGACAGAGGTGCTGGCTACACCTTC. Its translation: CASRMPRDRGAGYTF.

The chain links TRBV4-3 to TRBJ1-2; tentative D call: TRBD1 (5 bases). Trimming stripped 1 base from V and 4 bases from J, with 16 bases between. Germline V gives CDR1 LGHNA, CDR2 YSLEER. CDR3 length equals 16 residues. The CDR3 DNA sequence: TGCGCCAGCAGCCAAGGGAGCAGGGTAGGAGTCTATGGCTACACCTTC. Its translation: CASSQGSRVGVYGYTF.

CDR3: CASSLRGRGSKNIQYF. The CDR3 DNA reads as TGTGCCAGCAGCTTAAGGGGCAGGGGGTCCAAAAACATTCAGTACTTC. The chain carries TRBV7-9 and TRBJ2-4; 7 bases line up with TRBD1. J was trimmed by 2 bases and V by 2 bases; bases with no gene match: 6. The CDR3 is 16 residues long. Germline CDR1 and CDR2: SEHNR and FQNEAQ (reference sequence).

V usage is TRBV9 and J usage is TRBJ2-4, with 7 bases identical to TRBD2. The germline CDR1 and CDR2 sequences are SGDLS and YYNGEE. There are 11 residues in the CDR3. V lost 4 bases, J lost 8 bases, and 0 bases stayed unmatched. The DNA of the CDR3 is TGTGCCAGCAGCCGGGGGGACATTCAGTACTTC. Its translation is CASSRGDIQYF.

This clone was picked up one time. V is TRBV28 and J is TRBJ1-5; D remains unclear. Germline V gene data show CDR1 as MDHEN and CDR2 as SYDVKM. V lost 6 bases and J 2 bases, leaving 14 bases between the germline ends. This CDR3 has 15 residues. CDR3 coding DNA: TGTGCCAGCAGACTAGTGGGTACTGGCAATCAGCCCCAGCATTTT. It is translated as CASRLVGTGNQPQHF.

V is TRBV9 and J is TRBJ2-2; 7 nucleotides align to TRBD1. Germline CDR1 SGDLS, CDR2 YYNGEE. J lost 6 bases, V lost 2 bases, and 10 bases had no gene match. This CDR3 contains 16 residues. CDR3 amino acids: CASSVTGTEIAGELFF. CDR3 in DNA: TGTGCCAGCAGCGTGACCGGGACAGAAATAGCCGGGGAGCTGTTTTTT.

The chain is built from TRBV9 and TRBJ2-5; 9 bases fit TRBD2. Judging by the DNA end, TRBJ2-7 fits better; the J call may be wrong. The CDR3 spans 15 residues. Germline V gene sequence: CDR1 SGDLS, CDR2 YYNGEE. As DNA, the CDR3 is TGTGCCAGCAGCGTAGGCGGGAGGGCCGTCTACGAGCAGTACTTC. The encoded protein is CASSVGGRAVYEQYF.

The chain recombines TRBV2 with TRBJ1-5, with a possible D match to TRBD1 (6 bases). V lost 4 bases and J 4 bases, leaving 14 bases between the germline ends. Germline V gene data show CDR1 as SNHLY and CDR2 as FYNNEI. The CDR3 runs 15 residues. CDR3 sequence (DNA): TGTGCCAGCAGTGCTTTGGGGGCAGGAAATCAGCCCCAGCATTTT. It encodes CASSALGAGNQPQHF.

V and J are TRBV6-5 and TRBJ1-6; TRBD1 matches 9 bases. The CDR3 extends over 14 amino acids. V lost 6 bases and J lost 7; bases outside the gene matches: 4. Germline V lookup: CDR1 MNHEY, CDR2 SVGAGI. In DNA, the CDR3 is TGTGCCAGCAGCTTCGGGACAGGGAATTCACCCCTCCACTTT. The encoded protein is CASSFGTGNSPLHF.

This clone appeared once. V and J are TRBV10-3 and TRBJ2-6, with TRBD2 matching over 7 bases. The CDR3 is 16 residues long. Germline V CDR1 and CDR2: ENHRY, SYGVKD. Trimming cost V 1 base and J 4 bases; bases outside gene matches: 4. CDR3 sequence: CAISEWGGAGANVLTF. The CDR3 DNA sequence: TGTGCCATCAGTGAGTGGGGAGGGGCAGGGGCCAACGTCCTGACTTTC.

The chain carries TRBV27 and TRBJ2-7, with TRBD1 as a possible D gene (6 bases). Germline V gene lookup returns CDR1 MNHEY and CDR2 SMNVEV (reference sequence). This CDR3 comprises 14 residues. V lost 3 bases and J 2 bases, leaving 11 bases between the germline ends. The CDR3 reads CASSFGQLAYEQYF. The DNA for the CDR3 is TGTGCCAGCAGTTTCGGACAGTTAGCCTACGAGCAGTACTTC.

This chain links TRBV15 with TRBJ2-2, with 8 bases lining up with TRBD1. The CDR3 extends over 15 amino acids. V lost 3 bases to trimming and J lost 2 bases; unmatched junction nucleotides: 2. The germline V gene has CDR1 LNHNV and CDR2 YYDKDF (reference sequence). DNA of the CDR3: TGTGCCACCAGCAGCGGACAGGGAAACACCGGGGAGCTGTTTTTT. This encodes CATSSGQGNTGELFF. Drawing the rest from reference TRBV15 and TRBJ2-2, the complete variable domain is DAMVIQNPRYQVTQFGKPVTLSCSQTLNHNVMYWYQQKSSQAPKLLFHYYDKDFNNEADTPDNFQSRRPNTSFCFLDIRSPGLGDTAMYLCATSSGQGNTGELFFGEGSRLTVL.

This chain links TRBV7-2 with TRBJ1-1; TRBD1 matches at 7 bases. Losses at the gene ends were 8 bases for V and 0 bases for J; bases not matched to a gene: 9. Germline V gene data show CDR1 as SGHTA and CDR2 as FQGNSA. This CDR3 has 15 amino acids. The CDR3 here is CASGISTGLNTEAFF. The CDR3 coding sequence is TGTGCCAGCGGAATTTCGACAGGGCTGAACACTGAAGCTTTCTTT. The whole variable domain, remainder taken from reference TRBV7-2 and TRBJ1-1, is GAGVSQSPSNKVTEKGKDVELRCDPISGHTALYWYRQSLGQGLEFLIYFQGNSAPDKSGLPSDRFSAERTGGSVSTLTIQRTQQEDSAVYLCASGISTGLNTEAFFGQGTRLTVV.

This clone was observed a few times. Other DNA sequences in the same sample also yield this CDR3. This chain links TRBV5-1 with TRBJ2-7; 10 bases fit TRBD1. V shed 4 bases, J shed 10 bases, and the junction held 8 bases outside the gene matches. Germline assignment: CDR1 SGHRS and CDR2 YFSETQ. The CDR3 extends over 13 amino acids. CDR3 DNA sequence: TGCGCCAGCAGCGCCACCGGGACAGGGGAACAGTACTTC. Its translation is CASSATGTGEQYF.

This clone was counted a few times. This chain connects TRBV5-1 to TRBJ1-6; D is possibly TRBD1 (5 bases). This CDR3 region has 14 residues. Trimming cost V 2 bases and J 9 bases, with 12 bases left between them. Germline V lookup: CDR1 SGHRS, CDR2 YFSETQ. The CDR3 loop is CASSLASQGSPLHF. The CDR3 nucleotides are TGCGCCAGCAGCTTAGCGAGCCAGGGTTCACCCCTCCACTTT.

This clone showed up just a few times. The chain is built from TRBV6-5 and TRBJ1-5; 7 positions agree with TRBD1. This CDR3 is built from 14 residues. Per germline, CDR1 MNHEY and CDR2 SVGAGI. V trimming: 6 bases; J trimming: 6 bases; junction bases outside the gene matches: 8. The CDR3 nucleotides are TGTGCCAGCAGCTTCGACAGGGACATTCAGCCCCAGCATTTT. Its protein product is CASSFDRDIQPQHF.

The V and J genes are TRBV2 and TRBJ1-4; possibly TRBD1 for D (6 bases). The CDR3 spans 13 residues. Trimming cost V 4 bases and J 3 bases, with 6 bases left between them. The germline gives CDR1 SNHLY, CDR2 FYNNEI. CDR3 sequence reads: CASSGTANEKLFF. The CDR3 nucleotides are TGTGCCAGCAGTGGGACAGCTAATGAAAAACTGTTTTTT.

This sequence joins TRBV2 and TRBJ2-7, with 9 bases fitting TRBD1. V shed 5 bases, J shed 5 bases, and the junction held 10 bases outside the gene matches. In germline, CDR1 is SNHLY, CDR2 FYNNEI. This CDR3 spans 15 amino acids. The CDR3 spells CASSLTGGALNEQYF. Written as DNA, the CDR3 is TGTGCCAGCAGTCTAACAGGGGGCGCCCTCAACGAGCAGTACTTC. The whole variable domain, remainder taken from reference TRBV2 and TRBJ2-7, is EPEVTQTPSHQVTQMGQEVILRCVPISNHLYFYWYRQILGQKVEFLVSFYNNEISEKSEIFDDQFSVERPDGSNFTLKIRSTKLEDSAMYFCASSLTGGALNEQYFGPGTRLTVT.

The V and J genes are TRBV7-2 and TRBJ2-1, with 7 bases aligning to TRBD1. Germline V gives CDR1 SGHTA, CDR2 FQGNSA. The CDR3 contains 13 residues. V lost 4 bases, J lost 6 bases, and 3 bases stayed unmatched. CDR3 sequence (DNA): TGTGCCAGCAGCTCTACAGGGGCCAATGAGCAGTTCTTC. Translation: CASSSTGANEQFF.